This TCR beta chain was identified in a study of T cell responses to AZD1222 COVID-19 vaccine. Overall study findings and caveats: The span of vaccine-associated CD4 TCRs extended across spike, with dominance at 160-218 and 743-854. A reported finding is that nearly half of spike-specific TCRs target unmutated variant regions. Repertoire sampling occurred only after the peak T cell response.

Produced via immunoSEQ multiplex PCR; TCRdb's table is partial and in-frame only. The sample lists 85,000 to 100,000 clones, 85% to 90% seen once, with approximately 3.7% in the top ten. Germline V lookup: CDR1 KGHDR, CDR2 SFDVKD. Trimming shortened V by 7 bases and J by 4 bases, and 12 bases separated the two germline ends. The CDR3 covers 13 residues. With respect to this clone: What it binds is unknown.

The specimen comprised peripheral blood, sampled on day 0 of AZD1222 vaccination. The sequence came from an adult in good health. V gene TRBV24-1 combines with J gene TRBJ1-1; D is perhaps TRBD1 (5 bases). CDR3 in amino acids: CATRDSMGTEAFF. The CDR3 DNA reads as TGTGCCACCAGAGACAGCATGGGCACTGAAGCTTTCTTT.